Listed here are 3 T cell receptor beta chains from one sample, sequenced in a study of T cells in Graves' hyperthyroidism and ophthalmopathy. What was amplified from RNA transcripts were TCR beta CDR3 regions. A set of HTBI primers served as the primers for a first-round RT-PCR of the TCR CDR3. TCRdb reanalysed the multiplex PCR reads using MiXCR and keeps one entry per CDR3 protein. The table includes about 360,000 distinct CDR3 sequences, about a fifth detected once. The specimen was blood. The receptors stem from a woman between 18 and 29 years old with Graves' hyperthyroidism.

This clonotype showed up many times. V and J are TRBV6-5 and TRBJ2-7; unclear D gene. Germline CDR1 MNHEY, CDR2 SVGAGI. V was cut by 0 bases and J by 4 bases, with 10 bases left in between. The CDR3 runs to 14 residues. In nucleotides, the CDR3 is TGTGCCAGCAGTTACTCGCCAGCGCAGTACGAGCAGTACTTC. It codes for CASSYSPAQYEQYF.

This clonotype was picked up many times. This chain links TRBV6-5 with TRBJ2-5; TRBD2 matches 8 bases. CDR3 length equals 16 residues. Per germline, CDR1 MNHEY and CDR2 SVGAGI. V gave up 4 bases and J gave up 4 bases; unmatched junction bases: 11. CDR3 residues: CASSSLSGTSGETQYF. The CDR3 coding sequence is TGTGCCAGCAGTTCCCTCTCCGGGACTAGTGGAGAGACCCAGTACTTC.

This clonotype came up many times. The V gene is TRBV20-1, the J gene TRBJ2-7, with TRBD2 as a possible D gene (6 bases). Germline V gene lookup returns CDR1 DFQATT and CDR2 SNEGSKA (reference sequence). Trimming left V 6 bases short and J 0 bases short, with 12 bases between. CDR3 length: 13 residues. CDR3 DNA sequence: TGCAGTGCGACCGGGGGAAGCTCCTACGAGCAGTACTTC. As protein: CSATGGSSYEQYF.